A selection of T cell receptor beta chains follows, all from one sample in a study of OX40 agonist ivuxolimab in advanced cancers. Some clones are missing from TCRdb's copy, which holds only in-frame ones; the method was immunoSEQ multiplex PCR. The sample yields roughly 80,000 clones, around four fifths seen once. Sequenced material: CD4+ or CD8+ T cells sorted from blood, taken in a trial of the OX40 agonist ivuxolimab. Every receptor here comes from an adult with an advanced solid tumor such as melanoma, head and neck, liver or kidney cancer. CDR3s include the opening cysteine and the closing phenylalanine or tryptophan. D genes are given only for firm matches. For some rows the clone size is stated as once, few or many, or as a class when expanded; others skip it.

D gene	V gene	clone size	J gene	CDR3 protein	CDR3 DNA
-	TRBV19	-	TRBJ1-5	CASIGYSNQPQHF	TGTGCCAGTATAGGGTATAGCAATCAGCCCCAGCATTTT
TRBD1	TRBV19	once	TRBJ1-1	CASKGRTGKRGEAFF	TGTGCCAGTAAGGGACGGACAGGGAAGAGGGGTGAAGCTTTCTTT
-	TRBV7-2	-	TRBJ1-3	CASSFSGSGNTIYF	TGTGCCAGCAGCTTTTCGGGCTCTGGAAACACCATATATTTT
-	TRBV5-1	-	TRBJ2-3	CASSLGAGTSTDTQYF	TGCGCCAGCAGCCTAGGCGCAGGGACTAGCACAGATACGCAGTATTTT
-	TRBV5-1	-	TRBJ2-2	CASSLGAYSSGELFF	TGCGCCAGCAGCTTGGGGGCGTATTCTAGTGGGGAGCTGTTTTTT
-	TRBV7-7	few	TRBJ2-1	CASSLGGSVYNEQFF	TGTGCCAGCAGCTTAGGGGGGAGTGTCTACAATGAGCAGTTCTTC
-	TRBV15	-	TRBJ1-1	CAAAEPGRRTEAFF	TGTGCCGCCGCCGAACCGGGGCGGCGAACTGAAGCTTTCTTT
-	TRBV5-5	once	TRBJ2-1	CASSLVLVTALYEQFF	TGTGCCAGCAGCTTAGTACTCGTTACAGCCCTTTATGAGCAGTTCTTC
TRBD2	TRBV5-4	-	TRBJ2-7	CASSGRPGTSLYEQYF	TGTGCCAGCAGCGGCCGGCCCGGGACTAGCTTGTACGAGCAGTACTTC
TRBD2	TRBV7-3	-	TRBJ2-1	CASSLSRGASYNEQFF	TGTGCCAGCAGTCTCTCGCGGGGGGCCTCCTACAATGAGCAGTTCTTC
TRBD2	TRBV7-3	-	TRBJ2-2	CASSRTSGMGNPGELFF	TGTGCCAGCAGCAGGACTAGCGGGATGGGGAACCCCGGGGAGCTGTTTTTT
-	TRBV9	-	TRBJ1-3	CASSTSGGSGNTIYF	-
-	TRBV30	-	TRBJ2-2	CAWSVQGFGELFF	TGTGCCTGGAGTGTACAGGGATTCGGGGAGCTGTTTTTT
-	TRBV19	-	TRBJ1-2	CASSIQGRTSGGYTF	TGTGCCAGTAGTATCCAGGGAAGGACCAGCGGGGGCTACACCTTC
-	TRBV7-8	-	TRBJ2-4	CASSRGTRLAIQYF	TGTGCCAGCAGCCGAGGGACCCGCCTCGCTATTCAGTACTTC
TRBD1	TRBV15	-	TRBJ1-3	CATTTGNSGNTIYF	TGTGCCACCACGACAGGGAACTCTGGAAACACCATATATTTT
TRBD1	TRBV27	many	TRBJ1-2	CASSLSGGGYYGYTF	TGTGCCAGCAGTTTATCAGGGGGCGGGTACTATGGCTACACCTTC
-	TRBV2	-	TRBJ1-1	CAKKSPGDQEAFF	TGTGCCAAAAAAAGTCCTGGCGATCAGGAAGCTTTCTTT
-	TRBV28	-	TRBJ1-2	CASSIPQENYGYTF	TGTGCCAGCAGTATACCTCAGGAAAACTATGGCTACACCTTC
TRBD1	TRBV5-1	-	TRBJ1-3	CASSYGQGRDTIYF	TGCGCCAGCAGCTACGGACAGGGGCGGGACACCATATATTTT